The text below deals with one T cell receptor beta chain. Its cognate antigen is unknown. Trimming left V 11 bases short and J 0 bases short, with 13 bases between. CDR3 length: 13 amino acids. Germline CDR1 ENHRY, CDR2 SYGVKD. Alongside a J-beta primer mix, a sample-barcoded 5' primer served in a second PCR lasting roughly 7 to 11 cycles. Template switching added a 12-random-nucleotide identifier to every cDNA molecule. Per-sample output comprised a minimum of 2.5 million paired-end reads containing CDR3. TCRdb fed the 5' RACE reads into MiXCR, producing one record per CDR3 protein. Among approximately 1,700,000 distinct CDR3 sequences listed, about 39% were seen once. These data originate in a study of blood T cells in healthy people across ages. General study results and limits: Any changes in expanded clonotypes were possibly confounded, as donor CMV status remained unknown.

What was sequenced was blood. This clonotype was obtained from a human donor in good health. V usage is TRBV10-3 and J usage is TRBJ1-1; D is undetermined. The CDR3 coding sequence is TGTGCCGGATCTGATGAGGTGAACACTGAAGCTTTCTTT. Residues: CAGSDEVNTEAFF.